The source of this T cell receptor (beta chain) is a study of OX40 agonist ivuxolimab in advanced cancers. The repertoire was sequenced with immunoSEQ multiplex PCR; TCRdb's copy has only in-frame clones and lacks some. The table has some 27,000 clones, about nine tenths seen once. The germline V gene has CDR1 SGHDT and CDR2 YYEEEE. CDR3 length: 14 residues. A word on this clone: Germline and junction disagree at one end, which may indicate a read error.

The sample here was CD4+ or CD8+ T cells sorted from blood, taken in a trial of the OX40 agonist ivuxolimab. J is TRBJ2-7 and V is TRBV5-6; perhaps TRBD2 as D (5 bases). This clonotype was sampled from an adult with an advanced solid tumor such as melanoma, head and neck, liver or kidney cancer. CDR3 protein: CAGSPRTQAYEQYF. The CDR3 nucleotides read TGTGCCGGCAGCCCCAGGACTCAAGCCTACGAGCAGTACTTC.